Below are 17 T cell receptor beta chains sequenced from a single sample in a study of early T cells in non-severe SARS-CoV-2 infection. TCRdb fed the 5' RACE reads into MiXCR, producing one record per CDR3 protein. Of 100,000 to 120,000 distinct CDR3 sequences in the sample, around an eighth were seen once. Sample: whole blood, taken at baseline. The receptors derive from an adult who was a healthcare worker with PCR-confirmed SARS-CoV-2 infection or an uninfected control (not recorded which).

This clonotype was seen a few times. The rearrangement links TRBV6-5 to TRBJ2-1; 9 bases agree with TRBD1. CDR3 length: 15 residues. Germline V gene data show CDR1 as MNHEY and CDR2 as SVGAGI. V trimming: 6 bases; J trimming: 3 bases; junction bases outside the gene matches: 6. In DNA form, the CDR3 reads TGTGCCAGCAGGGCCGGGACAGGGTACTACAATGAGCAGTTCTTC. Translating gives CASRAGTGYYNEQFF.

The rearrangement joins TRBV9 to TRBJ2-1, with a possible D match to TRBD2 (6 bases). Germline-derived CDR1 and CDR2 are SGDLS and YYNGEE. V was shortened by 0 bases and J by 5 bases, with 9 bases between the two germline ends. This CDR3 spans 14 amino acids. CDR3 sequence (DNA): TGTGCCAGCAGCGTAGGGGGACTGAACAATGAGCAGTTCTTC. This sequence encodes CASSVGGLNNEQFF.

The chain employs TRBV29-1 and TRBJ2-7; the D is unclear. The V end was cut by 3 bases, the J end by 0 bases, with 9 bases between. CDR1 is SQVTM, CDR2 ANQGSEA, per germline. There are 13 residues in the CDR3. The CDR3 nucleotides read TGCAGCGTTGAGGACCCTAGCTCCTACGAGCAGTACTTC. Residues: CSVEDPSSYEQYF.

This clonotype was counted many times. The CDR3 protein is CATSDRFEQFF. The CDR3 nucleotides are TGTGCCACCAGTGATAGGTTTGAGCAGTTCTTC. This rearrangement joins TRBV24-1 to TRBJ2-1; D unclear. The CDR3 spans 11 residues. V dropped 3 bases and J dropped 9 bases, with 5 bases sitting between them. Germline V lookup: CDR1 KGHDR, CDR2 SFDVKD.

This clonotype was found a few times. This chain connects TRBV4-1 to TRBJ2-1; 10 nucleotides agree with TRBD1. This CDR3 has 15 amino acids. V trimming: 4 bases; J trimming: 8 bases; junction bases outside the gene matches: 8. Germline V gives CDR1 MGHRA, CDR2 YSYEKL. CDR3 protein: CASSLPGQGFHEQFF. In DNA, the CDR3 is TGCGCCAGCAGCCTCCCGGGACAGGGGTTCCATGAGCAGTTCTTC.

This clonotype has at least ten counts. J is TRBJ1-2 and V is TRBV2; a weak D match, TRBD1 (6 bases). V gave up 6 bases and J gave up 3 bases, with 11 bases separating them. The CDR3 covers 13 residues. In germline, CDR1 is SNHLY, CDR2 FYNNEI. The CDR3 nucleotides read TGTGCCAGCAGCCCGAGGACAGACTATGGCTACACCTTC. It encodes CASSPRTDYGYTF.

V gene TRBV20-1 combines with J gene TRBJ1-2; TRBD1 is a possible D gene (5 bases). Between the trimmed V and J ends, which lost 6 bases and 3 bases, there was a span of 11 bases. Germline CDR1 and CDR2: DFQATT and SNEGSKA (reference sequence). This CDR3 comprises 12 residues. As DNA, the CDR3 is TGCAGTGCCCCAGGGAACGACTATGGCTACACCTTC. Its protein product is CSAPGNDYGYTF.

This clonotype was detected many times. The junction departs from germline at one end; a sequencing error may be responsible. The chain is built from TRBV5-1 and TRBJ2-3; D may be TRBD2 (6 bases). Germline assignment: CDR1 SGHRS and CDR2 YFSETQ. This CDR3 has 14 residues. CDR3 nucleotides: TGTGCCAGCAGCTTAGGGACTAGCACAGATACGCAGTATTTT. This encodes CASSLGTSTDTQYF.

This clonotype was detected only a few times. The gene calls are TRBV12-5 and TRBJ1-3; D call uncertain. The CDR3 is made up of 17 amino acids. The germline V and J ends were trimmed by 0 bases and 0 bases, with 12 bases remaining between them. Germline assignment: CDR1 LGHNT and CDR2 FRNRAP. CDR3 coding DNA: TGTGCTAGTGGTTTGGTATTGTGGAACCGCTCTGGAAACACCATATATTTT. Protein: CASGLVLWNRSGNTIYF.

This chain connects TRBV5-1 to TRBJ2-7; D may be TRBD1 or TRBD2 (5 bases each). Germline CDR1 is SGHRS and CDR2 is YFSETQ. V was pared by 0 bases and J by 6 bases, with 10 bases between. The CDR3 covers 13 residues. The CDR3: CASSLAGPSEQYF. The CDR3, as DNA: TGCGCCAGCAGCTTGGCGGGGCCCAGCGAGCAGTACTTC. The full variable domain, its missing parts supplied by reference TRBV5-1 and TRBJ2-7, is KAGVTQTPRYLIKTRGQQVTLSCSPISGHRSVSWYQQTPGQGLQFLFEYFSETQRNKGNFPGRFSGRQFSNSRSEMNVSTLELGDSALYLCASSLAGPSEQYFGPGTRLTVT.

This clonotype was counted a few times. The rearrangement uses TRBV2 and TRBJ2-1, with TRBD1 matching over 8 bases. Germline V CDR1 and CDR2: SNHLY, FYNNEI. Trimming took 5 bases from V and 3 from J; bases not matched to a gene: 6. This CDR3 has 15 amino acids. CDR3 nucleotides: TGTGCCAGCAGTAGGTTGGGACAGGACTACAATGAGCAGTTCTTC. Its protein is CASSRLGQDYNEQFF.

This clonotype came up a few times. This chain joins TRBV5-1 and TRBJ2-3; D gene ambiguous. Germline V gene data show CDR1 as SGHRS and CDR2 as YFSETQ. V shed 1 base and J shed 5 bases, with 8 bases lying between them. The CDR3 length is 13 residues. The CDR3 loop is CASSLTREDTQYF. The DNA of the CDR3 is TGCGCCAGCAGCTTGACAAGGGAAGATACGCAGTATTTT.

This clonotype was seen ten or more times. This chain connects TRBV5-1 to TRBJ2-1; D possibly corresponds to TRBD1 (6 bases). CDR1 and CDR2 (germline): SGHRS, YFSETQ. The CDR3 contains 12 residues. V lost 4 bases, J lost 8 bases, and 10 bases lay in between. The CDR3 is CASSRQVDEQFF. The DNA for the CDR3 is TGCGCCAGCAGCCGACAGGTTGATGAGCAGTTCTTC.

Here the CDR3 reads CSAEVKASGNTIYF. Here the CDR3 DNA reads TGCAGTGCTGAGGTCAAGGCCTCTGGAAACACCATATATTTT. This chain links TRBV20-1 with TRBJ1-3; D not certain. Germline lookup yields CDR1 DFQATT and CDR2 SNEGSKA (reference sequence). The CDR3 sequence is 14 residues long. Trimming removed 5 bases at V and 0 bases at J, with 11 bases between.

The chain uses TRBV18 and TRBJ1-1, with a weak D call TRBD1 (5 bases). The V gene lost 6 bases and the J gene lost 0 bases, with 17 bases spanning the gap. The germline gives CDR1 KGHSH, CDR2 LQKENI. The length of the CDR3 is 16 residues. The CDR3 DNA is TGTGCCAGCTCGCACTCCGGGGGAACGATGAACACTGAAGCTTTCTTT. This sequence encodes CASSHSGGTMNTEAFF.

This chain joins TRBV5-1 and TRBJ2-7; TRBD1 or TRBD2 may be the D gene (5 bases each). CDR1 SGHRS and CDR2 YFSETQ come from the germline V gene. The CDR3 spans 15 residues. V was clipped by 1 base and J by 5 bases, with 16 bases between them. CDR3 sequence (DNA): TGCGCCAGCAGCTTGTCGTCAGGGAGAGTCCACGAGCAGTACTTC. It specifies CASSLSSGRVHEQYF. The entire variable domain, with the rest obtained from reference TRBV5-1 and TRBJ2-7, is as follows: KAGVTQTPRYLIKTRGQQVTLSCSPISGHRSVSWYQQTPGQGLQFLFEYFSETQRNKGNFPGRFSGRQFSNSRSEMNVSTLELGDSALYLCASSLSSGRVHEQYFGPGTRLTVT.

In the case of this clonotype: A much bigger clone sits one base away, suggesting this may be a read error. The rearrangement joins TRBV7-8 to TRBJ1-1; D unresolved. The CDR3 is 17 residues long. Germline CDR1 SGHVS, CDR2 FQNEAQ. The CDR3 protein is CVSSPYLSSPAGTEAFF. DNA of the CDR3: TGTGTCAGCAGCCCTTACCTTAGTTCTCCTGCGGGCACTGAAGCTTTCTTT.